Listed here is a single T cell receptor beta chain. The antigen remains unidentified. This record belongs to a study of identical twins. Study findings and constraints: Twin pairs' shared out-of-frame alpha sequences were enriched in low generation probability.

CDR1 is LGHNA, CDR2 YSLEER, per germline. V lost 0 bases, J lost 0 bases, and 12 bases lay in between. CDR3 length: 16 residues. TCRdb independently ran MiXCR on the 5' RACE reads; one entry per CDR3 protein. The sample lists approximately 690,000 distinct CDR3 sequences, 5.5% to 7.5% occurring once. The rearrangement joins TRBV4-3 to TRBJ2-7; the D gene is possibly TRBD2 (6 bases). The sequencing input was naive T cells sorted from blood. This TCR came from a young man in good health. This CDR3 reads CASSQDRAGPSYEQYF. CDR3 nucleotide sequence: TGCGCCAGCAGCCAAGATCGAGCGGGCCCCTCCTACGAGCAGTACTTC.